The 21 T cell receptor beta chains listed next were all sequenced from one sample in a study of T cell responses to AZD1222 COVID-19 vaccine. Generated by immunoSEQ multiplex PCR, the TCRdb table keeps only in-frame clones and is missing some. The table has some 150,000 clones, just under 90% seen once. This sample comprised peripheral blood, obtained 28 days after the second dose of the MenACWY control vaccine. Every receptor here comes from an adult who received the MenACWY meningococcal vaccine as a control.

The gene calls are TRBV12-3 or TRBV12-4 and TRBJ2-5, with a possible D match to TRBD2 (5 bases). The CDR3 extends over 12 amino acids. The ends were cut back, 7 bases at V and 4 bases at J, with 10 bases in the middle. CDR3 nucleotide sequence: TGTGCCAGCACCATTGGAGGAGAGACCCAGTACTTC. As protein: CASTIGGETQYF.

The chain couples TRBV29-1 to TRBJ2-3; D remains ambiguous. Deletions cut 0 bases from V and 2 bases from J, with 0 bases between. Germline CDR1 is SQVTM and CDR2 is ANQGSEA. CDR3 size: 11 residues. The CDR3 loop is CSVEDTDTQYF. Written as DNA, the CDR3 is TGCAGCGTTGAAGACACAGATACGCAGTATTTT.

V is TRBV18 and J is TRBJ1-1; possible D gene TRBD1, 6 bases. This CDR3 comprises 18 residues. Trimming took off 2 bases at V and 1 base at J, with 20 bases between the two ends. The germline gives CDR1 KGHSH, CDR2 LQKENI. As DNA, the CDR3 is TGTGCCAGCTCACCAAGGACTGAGGGGGTACGTACGAACACTGAAGCTTTCTTT. Its translation is CASSPRTEGVRTNTEAFF.

V gene TRBV7-2 combines with J gene TRBJ2-3, with a weak D call TRBD1 (5 bases). The CDR3 spans 15 residues. Germline V gene lookup returns CDR1 SGHTA and CDR2 FQGNSA. Deletions cut 2 bases from V and 0 bases from J, with 9 bases between. CDR3 region: CASSLSQGSTDTQYF. Written as DNA, the CDR3 is TGTGCCAGCAGCTTAAGCCAGGGTAGCACAGATACGCAGTATTTT.

V gene TRBV28 combines with J gene TRBJ1-3; D ambiguous. Trimming left V 4 bases short and J 4 bases short, with 11 bases between. This CDR3 region has 14 residues. Germline V lookup: CDR1 MDHEN, CDR2 SYDVKM. The CDR3 nucleotides are TGTGCCAGCAGTTCCTCGACGTACGGAAACACCATATATTTT. Translated: CASSSSTYGNTIYF. The full variable domain, in which reference TRBV28 and TRBJ1-3 provide the parts outside the CDR3, is DVKVTQSSRYLVKRTGEKVFLECVQDMDHENMFWYRQDPGLGLRLIYFSYDVKMKEKGDIPEGYSVSREKKERFSLILESASTNQTSMYLCASSSSTYGNTIYFGEGSWLTVV.

The chain recombines TRBV7-2 with TRBJ2-5; D unclear. V dropped 5 bases and J dropped 0 bases, with 7 bases sitting between them. The CDR3 has 13 residues. Germline CDR1 is SGHTA and CDR2 is FQGNSA. The CDR3 DNA is TGTGCCAGCAGCCCTTTGTACCAAGAGACCCAGTACTTC. Translation: CASSPLYQETQYF.

CDR3 region: CASSTLREQETQYF. Here the CDR3 DNA reads TGTGCCAGCAGTACACTCCGGGAACAAGAGACCCAGTACTTC. This chain connects TRBV2 to TRBJ2-5; D is perhaps TRBD2 (5 bases). Germline CDR1 and CDR2: SNHLY and FYNNEI. Trimming took 5 bases from V and 2 from J, leaving 12 bases between them. The CDR3 sequence is 14 residues long.

This rearrangement joins TRBV19 to TRBJ1-4; D gene uncertain. Germline lookup yields CDR1 LNHDA and CDR2 SQIVND (reference sequence). Deletions cut 3 bases from V and 2 bases from J, with 10 bases between. This CDR3 contains 15 residues. CDR3 bases: TGTGCCAGTAGTATGACAAGCTACACTAATGAAAAACTGTTTTTT. Its translation: CASSMTSYTNEKLFF.

The chain recombines TRBV24-1 with TRBJ2-2; D uncertain. Germline values: CDR1 KGHDR, CDR2 SFDVKD. The CDR3 spans 13 residues. V lost 5 bases and J 8 bases, leaving 11 bases between the germline ends. The CDR3 reads CATSGESRGELFF. The CDR3 DNA reads as TGTGCCACCAGTGGCGAGTCTCGGGGGGAGCTGTTTTTT.

J is TRBJ1-1 and V is TRBV28; a possible D gene is TRBD1 (5 bases). The CDR3 length is 14 residues. Germline CDR1 is MDHEN and CDR2 is SYDVKM. Trimming removed 7 bases from V and 1 base from J, with 13 bases in between. The CDR3 loop reads CASTRGTANTEAFF. In nucleotides, the CDR3 is TGTGCCAGCACCCGGGGGACGGCGAACACTGAAGCTTTCTTT.

This clone was detected only once. CDR3 sequence (DNA): TGTGCCAGCAGTTACGGGGGGTCCTACGAGCAGTACTTC. Its protein product is CASSYGGSYEQYF. The chain is built from TRBV28 and TRBJ2-7; the match to TRBD2 covers 7 bases. The CDR3 consists of 13 residues. Germline loops: CDR1 MDHEN, CDR2 SYDVKM. The trim removed 4 bases at V and 1 base at J, leaving 1 base unmatched.

The CDR3 coding sequence is TGTGCCAGCAGTACCGGTGTTCAGCCCCAGCATTTT. Translating it yields CASSTGVQPQHF. The chain has TRBV27 and TRBJ1-5; unclear D gene. Germline CDR1 and CDR2: MNHEY and SMNVEV (reference sequence). There are 12 residues in the CDR3. Trimming took 5 bases from V and 6 from J, leaving 8 bases between them.

This chain links TRBV12-5 with TRBJ2-7, with unresolved D. Between the trimmed V and J ends, which lost 0 bases and 1 base, there was a span of 16 bases. This CDR3 spans 17 amino acids. CDR1 is LGHNT, CDR2 FRNRAP, per germline. The CDR3 sequence: CASGLVLPAALSYEQYF. The CDR3, as DNA: TGTGCTAGTGGTTTGGTACTCCCGGCGGCTCTATCCTACGAGCAGTACTTC.

The gene calls are TRBV30 and TRBJ1-2, with a weak D call TRBD1 (5 bases). The CDR3 contains 14 residues. Germline V gives CDR1 GTSNPN, CDR2 SVGIG (reference sequence). V was trimmed by 0 bases and J by 5 bases, leaving 13 bases between them. The CDR3: CAWSVQGSRYGYTF. The CDR3 DNA reads as TGTGCCTGGAGTGTCCAGGGATCTAGATATGGCTACACCTTC. The full variable domain, in which reference TRBV30 and TRBJ1-2 provide the parts outside the CDR3, is SQTIHQWPATLVQPVGSPLSLECTVEGTSNPNLYWYRQAAGRGLQLLFYSVGIGQISSEVPQNLSASRPQDRQFILSSKKLLLSDSGFYLCAWSVQGSRYGYTFGSGTRLTVV.

The chain couples TRBV6-4 to TRBJ2-5; no definite D call. CDR1 MRHNA and CDR2 SNTAGT come from the germline V gene. V lost 0 bases to trimming and J lost 6 bases, with 5 bases between them. CDR3 length equals 12 residues. This CDR3 reads CASSDSPKTQYF. CDR3 bases: TGTGCCAGCAGTGACTCTCCGAAGACCCAGTACTTC.

The genes are TRBV30 and TRBJ1-3; D is ambiguous. The CDR3 sequence is 14 residues long. Per the germline V gene, CDR1 is GTSNPN and CDR2 is SVGIG (reference sequence). Trimming left V 4 bases short and J 0 bases short, with 10 bases between. The CDR3: CAWTSRPSGNTIYF. The CDR3 nucleotides read TGTGCCTGGACCTCCAGGCCCTCTGGAAACACCATATATTTT. The full variable domain, in which reference TRBV30 and TRBJ1-3 provide the parts outside the CDR3, is SQTIHQWPATLVQPVGSPLSLECTVEGTSNPNLYWYRQAAGRGLQLLFYSVGIGQISSEVPQNLSASRPQDRQFILSSKKLLLSDSGFYLCAWTSRPSGNTIYFGEGSWLTVV.

V usage is TRBV11-2 and J usage is TRBJ2-1, with 10 positions matching TRBD2. Germline lookup yields CDR1 SGHAT and CDR2 FQNNGV. CDR3 length: 16 amino acids. V trimming: 6 bases; J trimming: 7 bases; junction bases outside the gene matches: 12. The CDR3 reads CASRWTGTSASNEQFF. As DNA, the CDR3 is TGTGCCAGCAGGTGGACCGGGACTAGCGCTTCGAATGAGCAGTTCTTC.

The chain joins TRBV30 to TRBJ2-7; 10 positions agree with TRBD1. The ends lost 3 bases at V and 13 bases at J; junction bases unmatched: 15. This CDR3 is built from 14 residues. Looked up from germline, CDR1 is GTSNPN and CDR2 is SVGIG (reference sequence). The CDR3 DNA reads TGTGCCTGGAGCGCTCGACCGGGACAGGGGCTTGAATACTTC. Its protein is CAWSARPGQGLEYF. The full variable domain, with the rest looked up from reference TRBV30 and TRBJ2-7, is SQTIHQWPATLVQPVGSPLSLECTVEGTSNPNLYWYRQAAGRGLQLLFYSVGIGQISSEVPQNLSASRPQDRQFILSSKKLLLSDSGFYLCAWSARPGQGLEYFGPGTRLTVT.

The gene calls are TRBV5-1 and TRBJ1-3; the D is unclear. The V and J ends lost 3 bases and 0 bases respectively, with 10 bases between them. The CDR3 loop spans 15 amino acids. Germline lookup yields CDR1 SGHRS and CDR2 YFSETQ. The DNA of the CDR3 is TGCGCCAGCAGCTACGGTCTTAGCTCTGGAAACACCATATATTTT. This gives the protein CASSYGLSSGNTIYF.

The chain uses TRBV7-9 and TRBJ2-7; D may be TRBD2 (6 bases). Trimming took 3 bases from V and 3 from J, leaving 15 bases between them. The germline CDR1 and CDR2 sequences are SEHNR and FQNEAQ (reference sequence). The CDR3 contains 15 residues. The CDR3 reads CASSLGGVRVYEQYF. Here the CDR3 DNA reads TGTGCCAGCAGCTTGGGGGGAGTAAGGGTCTACGAGCAGTACTTC. The full variable domain, its missing parts supplied by reference TRBV7-9 and TRBJ2-7, is DTGVSQNPRHKITKRGQNVTFRCDPISEHNRLYWYRQTLGQGPEFLTYFQNEAQLEKSRLLSDRFSAERPKGSFSTLEIQRTEQGDSAMYLCASSLGGVRVYEQYFGPGTRLTVT.

V is TRBV28 and J is TRBJ2-2; D uncertain. Germline V gene sequence: CDR1 MDHEN, CDR2 SYDVKM. The CDR3 consists of 15 residues. Trimming took off 3 bases at V and 3 bases at J, with 11 bases between the two ends. CDR3 amino acids: CASSFKREDTGELFF. CDR3 DNA sequence: TGTGCCAGCAGTTTCAAGAGAGAGGACACCGGGGAGCTGTTTTTT.